This T cell receptor (beta chain) stems from a study of OX40 agonist ivuxolimab in advanced cancers. Study in general: Averaging 60 years in age, with a range of about 23 to 80, the cohort was around 85% male.

Clones were sequenced by immunoSEQ multiplex PCR, and TCRdb holds only the in-frame ones, with some missing. The repertoire holds around 100,000 clones, about 89% seen once, with about 0.15% in the top ten. V shed 0 bases, J shed 7 bases, and the junction held 5 bases outside the gene matches. The CDR3 is 14 residues long. In germline, CDR1 is SGHVS, CDR2 FQNEAQ. The sequencing here drew on CD4+ or CD8+ T cells sorted from blood, taken in a trial of the OX40 agonist ivuxolimab. The genes are TRBV7-8 and TRBJ1-2, with 7 nucleotides matching TRBD1. This clonotype was sampled from an adult with an advanced solid tumor such as melanoma, head and neck, liver or kidney cancer. CDR3 DNA sequence: TGTGCCAGCAGCTTAGCAGGGGGCTTACGTGGCTACACCTTC. This codes for CASSLAGGLRGYTF.